The 2 T cell receptor beta chains listed next were all sequenced from one sample in a study of cytomegalovirus exposure and HLA in healthy donors. The PCR made use of 60 Vbeta and 13 Jbeta primers. Data came from immunoSEQ multiplex PCR; TCRdb stores just in-frame clones and leaves some out. The sample lists approximately 100,000 clones; about four fifths were seen once. Sequencing was done on a sample of PBMCs. The receptors here all came from a woman in her thirties or forties in good health and CMV-seronegative.

A note on this clone: The junction departs from the called germline gene at one end, perhaps through a read error. The genes are TRBV7-9 and TRBJ2-7; D unclear. Germline V CDR1 and CDR2: SEHNR, FQNEAQ (reference sequence). The CDR3 contains 12 residues. The CDR3 coding sequence is TGTTCCAGCAGCTTAGTAATCTACGAGCAGTACTTC. As protein: CSSSLVIYEQYF.

V gene TRBV6-1 combines with J gene TRBJ1-2, with D perhaps TRBD1 (5 bases). Trimming shortened V by 7 bases and J by 2 bases, and 11 bases separated the two germline ends. Germline V gene sequence: CDR1 MNHNS, CDR2 SASEGT. The CDR3 runs to 13 residues. DNA for the CDR3: TGTGCCAGCAACGACGGGGGGAACTATGGCTACACCTTC. Amino acid sequence: CASNDGGNYGYTF.